The 9 T cell receptor beta chains listed next were all sequenced from one sample in a study of shared clonotypes between healthy human individuals. The repertoire was sequenced with immunoSEQ multiplex PCR; TCRdb's copy has only in-frame clones and lacks some. Counted here are 550,000 to 600,000 clones, around 77% occurring once; the ten biggest clones make up around 11%. The sequencing input was PBMCs. These TCRs come from a woman aged 40-49 years in good health. Some clones in this sample may be carry-over from other donors' samples.

J is TRBJ1-2 and V is TRBV27, with TRBD1 as a possible D gene (5 bases). The CDR3 sequence is 13 residues long. The germline gives CDR1 MNHEY, CDR2 SMNVEV (reference sequence). Trimming left V 5 bases short and J 1 base short, with 8 bases between. The CDR3 reads CASSMTVNYGYTF. CDR3 bases: TGTGCCAGCAGTATGACAGTTAACTATGGCTACACCTTC.

The chain combines TRBV18 with TRBJ2-1; possible D gene TRBD1, 6 bases. V dropped 0 bases and J dropped 5 bases, with 8 bases sitting between them. CDR1 is KGHSH, CDR2 LQKENI, per germline. This CDR3 is built from 14 residues. The CDR3, as DNA: TGTGCCAGCTCACCACCGAGGGGGAACAATGAGCAGTTCTTC. It yields the protein CASSPPRGNNEQFF.

The CDR3 nucleotides read TGTGCCAGCAGTGAATACCAGGGGCAGGGGGCTTATGGCTACACCTTC. Protein product: CASSEYQGQGAYGYTF. This chain joins TRBV25-1 and TRBJ1-2; 8 bases align to TRBD1. V shed 0 bases and J 5 bases; nucleotides not matched to a gene: 8. Looked up from germline, CDR1 is MGHDK and CDR2 is SYGVNS. The CDR3 extends over 16 amino acids.

V and J are TRBV27 and TRBJ2-3; D gene unclear. The CDR3 totals 15 residues. Germline assignment: CDR1 MNHEY and CDR2 SMNVEV (reference sequence). The ends were cut back, 4 bases at V and 2 bases at J, with 13 bases in the middle. CDR3 loop: CASSSWAPITDTQYF. The CDR3 DNA sequence: TGTGCCAGCAGTTCTTGGGCTCCCATCACAGATACGCAGTATTTT.

DNA for the CDR3: TGCGCCAGCAGCCAAGGGACAGGGGAAGGAGAGACCCAGTACTTC. It is translated as CASSQGTGEGETQYF. V is TRBV4-3 and J is TRBJ2-5; TRBD1 aligns across 9 bases. CDR1 LGHNA and CDR2 YSLEER come from the germline V gene. J lost 4 bases, V lost 1 base, and 4 bases had no gene match. The CDR3 totals 15 residues.

This clone was counted between two and nine times. Other DNA sequences from this sample encode an identical CDR3 as well. The V call is TRBV4-3, the J call TRBJ2-3; TRBD2 matches 11 bases. This CDR3 contains 17 residues. V gave up 1 base and J gave up 3 bases; unmatched junction bases: 6. The germline CDR1 and CDR2 sequences are LGHNA and YSLEER. In nucleotides, the CDR3 is TGCGCCAGCAGCCAAGCGGCTAGCGGGAGGTGGACAGATACGCAGTATTTT. Amino acid sequence: CASSQAASGRWTDTQYF.

As for this clone: This may arise from a read error, as a much more abundant clone is one base away. The same CDR3 arises from other DNA sequences in this sample as well. The chain joins TRBV11-2 to TRBJ1-1, with D maybe TRBD1 (5 bases). This CDR3 comprises 12 residues. V shed 1 base and J shed 7 bases, with 7 bases lying between them. The V gene's germline CDR1 is SGHAT and CDR2 FQNNGV. The CDR3 DNA is TGTGCCAGCAGCTTAGTGGGGCTTGAAGCTTTCTTT. Its protein product is CASSLVGLEAFF. The full variable domain, completed using reference TRBV11-2 and TRBJ1-1, is EAGVAQSPRYKIIEKRQSVAFWCNPISGHATLYWYQQILGQGPKLLIQFQNNGVVDDSQLPKDRFSAERLKGVDSTLKIQPAKLEDSAVYLCASSLVGLEAFFGQGTRLTVV.

J is TRBJ2-3 and V is TRBV9, with a weak D call TRBD2 (6 bases). This CDR3 spans 13 amino acids. Trimming removed 3 bases at V and 6 bases at J, with 11 bases between. CDR1 and CDR2 from the germline V gene are SGDLS and YYNGEE. CDR3: CASSEAGTDTQYF. Written as DNA, the CDR3 is TGTGCCAGCAGCGAGGCGGGAACCGATACGCAGTATTTT.

A word on this clone: In the same sample, other DNA sequences code for this CDR3. The genes are TRBV18 and TRBJ2-7, with D unresolved. Germline CDR1 and CDR2: KGHSH and LQKENI. Deletions cut 3 bases from V and 3 bases from J, with 3 bases between. The CDR3 runs 11 residues. The CDR3 coding sequence is TGTGCCAGCTCACCCGGCTACGAGCAGTACTTC. Amino acids: CASSPGYEQYF.